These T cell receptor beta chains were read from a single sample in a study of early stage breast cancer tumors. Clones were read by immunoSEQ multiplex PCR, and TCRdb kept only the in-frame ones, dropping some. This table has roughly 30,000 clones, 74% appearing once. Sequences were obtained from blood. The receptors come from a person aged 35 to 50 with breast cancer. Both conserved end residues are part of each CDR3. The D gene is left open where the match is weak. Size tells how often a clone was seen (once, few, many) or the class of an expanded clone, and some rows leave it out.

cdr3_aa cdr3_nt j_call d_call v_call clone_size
CASSPAADGRNEKLFF TGTGCCAGCAGTCCCGCCGCGGACGGGAGGAATGAAAAACTGTTTTTT TRBJ1-4 - TRBV28 -
CASSFIGTEAHEQYF TGTGCCAGCTCTTTTATCGGGACAGAGGCCCACGAGCAGTACTTC TRBJ2-7 TRBD1 TRBV18 -
CASSLPGAQGYTF TGCGCCAGCAGCTTGCCAGGGGCGCAGGGCTACACCTTC TRBJ1-2 - TRBV5-1 -
CAISAMGQSGYGYTF TGTGCCATCAGTGCGATGGGACAGTCCGGCTATGGCTACACCTTC TRBJ1-2 TRBD1 TRBV10-3 few
CASSFTAGSNQPQHF TGTGCCAGCAGCTTCACGGCGGGGAGCAATCAGCCCCAGCATTTT TRBJ1-5 - TRBV7-2 once
CASSFRTSHYNEQFF TGTGCCAGCAGCTTTCGGACTAGTCACTACAATGAGCAGTTCTTC TRBJ2-1 TRBD2 TRBV7-2 -
CASSHSLGVNEQFF TGCGCCAGCAGCCATTCTTTAGGGGTGAATGAGCAGTTCTTC TRBJ2-1 - TRBV4-1 -
CASSSSWEQYF TGTGCCAGCAGCTCGTCCTGGGAGCAGTACTTC TRBJ2-7 - TRBV5-5 -
CASSQSGEQYF TGTGCCAGCAGCCAATCGGGCGAGCAGTACTTC TRBJ2-7 - TRBV4-2 -
CASSPSTRTDTQYF TGTGCCAGCTCACCTTCGACTCGCACAGATACGCAGTATTTT TRBJ2-3 - TRBV18 -
CASSLGQGDQPQHF TGCGCCAGCAGCTTGGGACAGGGGGATCAGCCCCAGCATTTT TRBJ1-5 TRBD1 TRBV5-1 -
CASSVDAINYGYTF TGTGCCAGCAGCGTAGATGCCATTAACTATGGCTACACCTTC TRBJ1-2 - TRBV9 few
CASSYGSRPTEAFF TGTGCCAGCAGTTACGGTTCCCGACCAACTGAAGCTTTCTTT TRBJ1-1 - TRBV6-5 -
CASSLIGGRFQETQYF TGTGCCAGCAGCTTAATCGGCGGGAGGTTCCAAGAGACCCAGTACTTC TRBJ2-5 TRBD2 TRBV7-9 -
CAGSTGQDNQPQHF TGTGCCGGAAGCACCGGACAGGACAATCAGCCCCAGCATTTT TRBJ1-5 TRBD1 TRBV28 few
CASSDGGSQETQYF TGTGCCAGCAGTGATGGCGGGAGTCAAGAGACCCAGTACTTC TRBJ2-5 TRBD2 TRBV6-1 -
CASTPGLDKETQYF TGTGCCAGCACCCCGGGACTAGATAAAGAGACCCAGTACTTC TRBJ2-5 TRBD2 TRBV4-2 -
CASSQSGSGGELFF TGTGCCAGCAGCCAAAGCGGGAGCGGCGGGGAGCTGTTTTTT TRBJ2-2 TRBD2 TRBV7-9 few
CAWSRGRDNEQFF TGTGCCTGGAGTCGCGGGAGAGACAATGAGCAGTTCTTC TRBJ2-1 TRBD2 TRBV30 medium-sized
CASSVGREAFF TGTGCCAGCAGCGTCGGGCGAGAAGCTTTCTTT TRBJ1-1 - TRBV5-6 -
CASSSTAETNYGYTF TGTGCCAGCAGCTCGACCGCGGAGACAAACTATGGCTACACCTTC TRBJ1-2 - TRBV5-8 few
CASSVSGGGRSRETQYF TGTGCCAGCAGCGTATCCGGGGGCGGGCGATCCAGGGAGACCCAGTACTTC TRBJ2-5 - TRBV9 -
CATKPSSARPYNEQFF TGCGCCACCAAACCGTCATCGGCCAGACCTTACAATGAGCAGTTCTTC TRBJ2-1 - TRBV10-2 -
CASSVFGGELFF TGTGCCAGCAGTGTATTCGGCGGGGAGCTGTTTTTT TRBJ2-2 - TRBV2 -
CSAGGDTQYF TGCAGCGCCGGTGGAGATACGCAGTATTTT TRBJ2-3 - TRBV29-1 once
CASTKMPGEVYEQYF TGTGCCAGCACCAAAATGCCAGGGGAAGTCTACGAGCAGTACTTC TRBJ2-7 - TRBV7-2 -
CASSLRGDGNEQFF TGCGCCAGCAGCTTGAGGGGGGATGGCAATGAGCAGTTCTTC TRBJ2-1 - TRBV5-1 few
CSVGDGGSNEQFF TGCAGCGTTGGCGATGGCGGGAGCAATGAGCAGTTCTTC TRBJ2-1 TRBD2 TRBV29-1 once
CASFSGTYEQYF TGTGCCAGCTTCTCCGGGACCTACGAGCAGTACTTC TRBJ2-7 - TRBV6-5 -
CASMMWLIGEQYF TGTGCCAGCATGATGTGGCTCATAGGGGAGCAGTACTTC TRBJ2-7 - TRBV2 -
CASSTRGYEQYF TGTGCCAGTAGTACCAGGGGTTACGAGCAGTACTTC TRBJ2-7 - TRBV19 -
CASSDPGRPLYGYTF TGTGCCAGCAGCGACCCGGGCAGGCCTTTATATGGCTACACCTTC TRBJ1-2 - TRBV2 -
CASSYVSGANVLTF TGTGCCAGCAGTTACGTCTCTGGGGCCAACGTCCTGACTTTC TRBJ2-6 - TRBV27 -
CASSPLAGGGIQYF TGTGCCAGCAGCCCCCTGGCAGGGGGGGGCATTCAGTACTTC TRBJ2-4 - TRBV7-8 -
CATQREQPYEQYF TGTGCCACGCAGAGGGAACAACCCTACGAGCAGTACTTC TRBJ2-7 - TRBV28 -
CASSLGGQFQETQYF TGTGCCAGCAGCTTAGGGGGTCAATTTCAAGAGACCCAGTACTTC TRBJ2-5 - TRBV11-3 -
CASSLGLSSGEQFF TGTGCCAGCAGCTTGGGACTGAGCTCCGGTGAGCAGTTCTTC TRBJ2-1 - TRBV5-6 few
CASSPGGGTEAFF TGCGCCAGCAGCCCGGGGGGGGGCACTGAAGCTTTCTTT TRBJ1-1 - TRBV5-1 -
CSVGAGVTEAFF TGCAGCGTTGGTGCGGGAGTTACTGAAGCTTTCTTT TRBJ1-1 - TRBV29-1 -
CASSASTGGETQYF TGTGCCAGCAGCGCGTCAACAGGGGGAGAGACCCAGTACTTC TRBJ2-5 TRBD1 TRBV11-2 -
CAWGGVSYNEQFF TGTGCCTGGGGGGGAGTCTCCTACAATGAGCAGTTCTTC TRBJ2-1 - TRBV30 -
CASSRRAGVSGELFF TGCGCCAGCTCCAGAAGGGCGGGGGTTTCAGGGGAGCTGTTTTTT TRBJ2-2 TRBD2 TRBV5-1 -
CASSRGLALEQFF TGTGCCAGCAGCCGAGGACTAGCCCTTGAGCAGTTCTTC TRBJ2-1 TRBD2 TRBV7-6 -
CASSQGPQRSSYEQYF TGCGCCAGCAGCCAGGGTCCACAGAGGAGCTCCTACGAGCAGTACTTC TRBJ2-7 - TRBV4-1 -
CASSQALGESTEAFF TGCGCCAGCAGCCAAGCTCTAGGGGAGAGCACTGAAGCTTTCTTT TRBJ1-1 - TRBV4-3 -
CASSSSFAGEGEYF TGTGCCAGCAGCTCCAGCTTTGCGGGAGAGGGGGAGTACTTC TRBJ2-7 - TRBV5-6 -
CASSSGRAEEQFF TGTGCCAGTAGTAGCGGGAGGGCCGAGGAGCAGTTCTTC TRBJ2-1 TRBD2 TRBV19 -
CASSADRGPYEQYF TGTGCCAGCAGCGCGGACAGGGGTCCCTACGAGCAGTACTTC TRBJ2-7 TRBD1 TRBV7-8 -
CASSPGRGLMANEKLFF TGTGCCAGCAGCCCCGGTCGGGGATTGATGGCTAATGAAAAACTGTTTTTT TRBJ1-4 - TRBV5-8 -
CASSPGVTSSTDTQYF TGTGCCAGCTCACCAGGGGTGACTTCTAGCACAGATACGCAGTATTTT TRBJ2-3 - TRBV18 -
CASSDDRQGYIPGAFF TGTGCCAGCAGCGACGACAGACAGGGTTATATCCCTGGAGCTTTCTTT TRBJ1-1 TRBD1 TRBV11-2 -
CAISESRSNIQYF TGTGCCATCAGTGAGTCGCGCTCAAACATTCAGTACTTC TRBJ2-4 - TRBV10-3 once
CASSLVGGLETQYF TGTGCCAGCAGCTTAGTTGGGGGATTAGAGACCCAGTACTTC TRBJ2-5 - TRBV11-3 -
CASSLVADWRKNTGELFF TGTGCCAGCAGCTTAGTAGCGGATTGGCGGAAGAACACCGGGGAGCTGTTTTTT TRBJ2-2 - TRBV7-9 few
CASSLWERGGTDTQYF TGTGCCAGCAGCCTATGGGAGCGGGGGGGCACAGATACGCAGTATTTT TRBJ2-3 TRBD2 TRBV13 -
CSVEVGLAGVVDTQYF TGCAGCGTCGAGGTTGGACTAGCGGGAGTCGTAGATACGCAGTATTTT TRBJ2-3 TRBD2 TRBV29-1 -
CASMPSGKWQFF TGTGCCAGCATGCCTAGCGGGAAGTGGCAGTTCTTC TRBJ2-1 TRBD2 TRBV28 once